This T cell receptor (beta chain) emerged from a study of OX40 agonist ivuxolimab in advanced cancers. Sequencing was performed with immunoSEQ multiplex PCR; in TCRdb, only in-frame clones are kept and a portion is missing. The table records 45,000 to 60,000 clones, about 83% of them present only once. V was cut by 5 bases and J by 9 bases, with 17 bases left in between. Germline CDR1 reads SGHTA; CDR2 reads FQGNSA. This CDR3 comprises 13 residues. The material sequenced was CD4+ or CD8+ T cells sorted from blood, taken in a trial of the OX40 agonist ivuxolimab. The clonotype was recovered from an adult with an advanced solid tumor such as melanoma, head and neck, liver or kidney cancer. This sequence joins TRBV7-2 and TRBJ2-7, with unresolved D. As DNA, the CDR3 is TGTGCCAGCAGCCCATCACAACCTCCGGTGCAGTACTTC. Its protein is CASSPSQPPVQYF.